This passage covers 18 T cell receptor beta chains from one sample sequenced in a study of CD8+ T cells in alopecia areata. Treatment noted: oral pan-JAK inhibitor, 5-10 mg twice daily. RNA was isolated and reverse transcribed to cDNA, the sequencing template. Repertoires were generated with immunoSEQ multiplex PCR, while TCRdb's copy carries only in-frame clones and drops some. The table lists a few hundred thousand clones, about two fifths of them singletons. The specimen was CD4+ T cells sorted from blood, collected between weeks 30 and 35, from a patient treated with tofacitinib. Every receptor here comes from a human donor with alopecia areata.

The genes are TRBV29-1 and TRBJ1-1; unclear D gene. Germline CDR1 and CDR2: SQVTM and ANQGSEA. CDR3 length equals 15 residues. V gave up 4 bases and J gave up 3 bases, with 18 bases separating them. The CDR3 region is CSVAPGGRMDTEAFF. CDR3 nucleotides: TGCAGCGTTGCACCAGGAGGTCGGATGGACACTGAAGCTTTCTTT.

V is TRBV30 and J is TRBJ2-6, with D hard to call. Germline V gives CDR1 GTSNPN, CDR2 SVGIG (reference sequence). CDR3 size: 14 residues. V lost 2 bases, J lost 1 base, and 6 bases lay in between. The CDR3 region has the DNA TGTGCCTGGAGTTCGAGATCTGGGGCCAACGTCCTGACTTTC. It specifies CAWSSRSGANVLTF.

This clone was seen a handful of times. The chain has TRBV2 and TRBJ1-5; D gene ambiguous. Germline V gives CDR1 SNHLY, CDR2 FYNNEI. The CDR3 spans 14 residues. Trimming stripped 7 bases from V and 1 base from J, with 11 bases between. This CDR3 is CASTNSESNQPQHF. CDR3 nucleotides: TGTGCCAGCACAAACTCTGAGAGCAATCAGCCCCAGCATTTT. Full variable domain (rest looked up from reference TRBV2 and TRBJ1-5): EPEVTQTPSHQVTQMGQEVILRCVPISNHLYFYWYRQILGQKVEFLVSFYNNEISEKSEIFDDQFSVERPDGSNFTLKIRSTKLEDSAMYFCASTNSESNQPQHFGDGTRLSIL.

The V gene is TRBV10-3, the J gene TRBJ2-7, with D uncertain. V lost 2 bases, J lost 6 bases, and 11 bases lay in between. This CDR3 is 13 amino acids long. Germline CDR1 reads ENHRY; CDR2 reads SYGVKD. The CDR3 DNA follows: TGTGCCATCAGTGAGGAAGGCTCGGGCGAGCAGTACTTC. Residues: CAISEEGSGEQYF.

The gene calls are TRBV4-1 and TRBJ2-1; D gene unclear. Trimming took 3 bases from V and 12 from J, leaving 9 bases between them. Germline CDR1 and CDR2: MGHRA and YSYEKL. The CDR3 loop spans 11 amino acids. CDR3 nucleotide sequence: TGCGCCAGCAGCCACCAAGGGCTGCAGTTCTTC. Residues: CASSHQGLQFF.

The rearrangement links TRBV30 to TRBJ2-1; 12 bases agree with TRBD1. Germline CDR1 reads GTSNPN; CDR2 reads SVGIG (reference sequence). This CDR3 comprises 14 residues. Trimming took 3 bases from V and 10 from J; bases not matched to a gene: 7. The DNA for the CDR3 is TGTGCCTGGAGGCCTCCGGGACAGGGGGCAGAGCAGTTCTTC. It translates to CAWRPPGQGAEQFF.

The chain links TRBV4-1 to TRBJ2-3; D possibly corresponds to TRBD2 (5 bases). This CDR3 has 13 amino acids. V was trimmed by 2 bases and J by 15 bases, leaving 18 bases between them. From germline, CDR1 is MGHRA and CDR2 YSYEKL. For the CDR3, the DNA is TGCGCCAGCAGCCAATTCGACCGGGAAGTAGAATATTTT. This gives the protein CASSQFDREVEYF.

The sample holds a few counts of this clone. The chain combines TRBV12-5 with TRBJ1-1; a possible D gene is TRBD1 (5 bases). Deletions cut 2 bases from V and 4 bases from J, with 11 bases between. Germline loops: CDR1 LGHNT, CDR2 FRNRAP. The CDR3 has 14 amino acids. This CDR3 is CASGLNTGGTEAFF. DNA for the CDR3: TGTGCTAGTGGTTTGAACACCGGGGGCACTGAAGCTTTCTTT.

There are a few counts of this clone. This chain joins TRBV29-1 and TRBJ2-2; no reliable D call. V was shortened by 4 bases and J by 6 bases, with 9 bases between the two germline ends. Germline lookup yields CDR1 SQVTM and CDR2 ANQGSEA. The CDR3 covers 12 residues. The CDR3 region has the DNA TGCAGCGTTGCTCCCCGGGCCGGGGAGCTGTTTTTT. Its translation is CSVAPRAGELFF.

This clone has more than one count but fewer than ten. The CDR3 sequence: CASSDPQGAHPYEQYF. The CDR3, as DNA: TGTGCCAGCAGCGACCCTCAGGGGGCCCACCCCTACGAGCAGTACTTC. J is TRBJ2-7 and V is TRBV7-9, with 8 bases fitting TRBD1. Germline trimming cut 5 bases from V and 2 bases from J; bases unmatched to any gene: 11. CDR1 and CDR2 (germline): SEHNR, FQNEAQ (reference sequence). The CDR3 spans 16 residues.

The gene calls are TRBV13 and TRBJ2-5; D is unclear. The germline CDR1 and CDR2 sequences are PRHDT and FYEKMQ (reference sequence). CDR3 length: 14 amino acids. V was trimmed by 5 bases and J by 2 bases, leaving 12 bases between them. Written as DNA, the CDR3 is TGTGCCAGCAGCGACCGGAGTCCACAAGAGACCCAGTACTTC. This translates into CASSDRSPQETQYF.

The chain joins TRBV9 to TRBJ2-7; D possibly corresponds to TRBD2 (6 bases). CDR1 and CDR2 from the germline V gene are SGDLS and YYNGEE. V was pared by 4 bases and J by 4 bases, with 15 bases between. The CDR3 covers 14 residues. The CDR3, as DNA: TGTGCCAGCAGCCCCCAGACGGAGGGGTACGAGCAGTACTTC. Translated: CASSPQTEGYEQYF.

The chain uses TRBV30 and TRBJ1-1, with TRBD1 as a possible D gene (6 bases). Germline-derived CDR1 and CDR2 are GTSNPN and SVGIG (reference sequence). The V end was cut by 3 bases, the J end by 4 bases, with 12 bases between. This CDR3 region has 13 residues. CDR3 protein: CAWSSRGSTEAFF. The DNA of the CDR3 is TGTGCCTGGAGCTCCAGGGGAAGCACTGAAGCTTTCTTT.

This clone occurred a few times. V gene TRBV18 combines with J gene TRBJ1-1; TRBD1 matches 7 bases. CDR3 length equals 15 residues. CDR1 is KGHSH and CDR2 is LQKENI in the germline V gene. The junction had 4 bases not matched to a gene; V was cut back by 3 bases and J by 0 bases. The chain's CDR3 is CASSPGQSMNTEAFF. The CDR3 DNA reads TGTGCCAGCTCACCGGGACAGAGTATGAACACTGAAGCTTTCTTT.

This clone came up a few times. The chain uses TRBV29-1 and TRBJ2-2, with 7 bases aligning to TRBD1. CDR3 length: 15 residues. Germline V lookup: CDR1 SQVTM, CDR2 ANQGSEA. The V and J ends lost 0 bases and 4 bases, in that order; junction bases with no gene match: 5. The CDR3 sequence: CSVEDRGLFTGELFF. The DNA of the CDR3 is TGCAGCGTTGAAGACAGGGGGTTATTCACCGGGGAGCTGTTTTTT.

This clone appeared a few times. As DNA, the CDR3 is TGTGCCAGCAGCCGACGAATGGACAGCCGTCCGTACGAGCAGTACTTC. Its translation: CASSRRMDSRPYEQYF. V gene TRBV13 combines with J gene TRBJ2-7; D possibly corresponds to TRBD1 (6 bases). This CDR3 comprises 16 residues. Per germline, CDR1 PRHDT and CDR2 FYEKMQ (reference sequence). The germline V and J ends were trimmed by 5 bases and 4 bases, with 21 bases remaining between them.

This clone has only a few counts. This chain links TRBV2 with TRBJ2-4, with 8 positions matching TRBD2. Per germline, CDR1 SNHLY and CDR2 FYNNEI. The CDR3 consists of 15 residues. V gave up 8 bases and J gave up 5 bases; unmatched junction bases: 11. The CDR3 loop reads CASAMVLAGQNIQYF. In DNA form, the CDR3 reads TGTGCCAGCGCCATGGTGCTAGCGGGTCAAAACATTCAGTACTTC.

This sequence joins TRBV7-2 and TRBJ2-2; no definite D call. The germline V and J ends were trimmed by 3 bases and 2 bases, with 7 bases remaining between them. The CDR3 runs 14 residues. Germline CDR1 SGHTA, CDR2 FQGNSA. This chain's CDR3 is CASSLTVNTGELFF. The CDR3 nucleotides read TGTGCCAGCAGCTTGACGGTTAACACCGGGGAGCTGTTTTTT.